These T cell receptor beta chains were read from a single sample in a study of early T cells in non-severe SARS-CoV-2 infection. Each CDR3 protein is one row after TCRdb ran MiXCR on the 5' RACE reads. The table shows approximately 70,000 distinct CDR3 sequences, with about 9% occurring only once. This sample comprised whole blood, obtained at baseline. The receptors come from an adult who was a healthcare worker with PCR-confirmed SARS-CoV-2 infection or an uninfected control (not recorded which). Each CDR3 is given with its conserved first and last residue. D genes are given only for firm matches. The size of a clone is reported for some rows only, either as once, few or many, or as a class for expanded clones.

d_call j_call cdr3_length v_call clone_size cdr3_nt cdr3_aa
. TRBJ1-1 14 TRBV5-1 few TGCGCCAGTTCGAACAGGGCAGGGAACACTGAAGCTTTCTTT CASSNRAGNTEAFF
TRBD2 TRBJ2-1 16 TRBV24-1 . TGTGCCACCAGTGACGTCGGACTAGCGGGGGACAATGAGCAGTTCTTC CATSDVGLAGDNEQFF
. TRBJ2-1 14 TRBV7-2 . TGTGCCAGCAGCTTTACCGGGGCTAGCCTTGAGCAGTTCTTC CASSFTGASLEQFF
. TRBJ1-1 12 TRBV5-1 . TGCGCCAGCAGCTGGGGGGATACTGAAGCTTTCTTT CASSWGDTEAFF
TRBD1 TRBJ2-1 16 TRBV5-4 . TGTGCCAGCAGCACGGTCCGGGACAGCCTCTACAATGAGCAGTTCTTC CASSTVRDSLYNEQFF
. TRBJ1-1 13 TRBV10-2 many TGCGCCAGCAGCCGAGTCAAGAACACTGAAGCTTTCTTT CASSRVKNTEAFF
. TRBJ2-7 13 TRBV20-1 many TGCAGTGCTAGAGACTTCCAGGGGAACGAGCAGTACTTC CSARDFQGNEQYF
. TRBJ1-5 14 TRBV11-2 few TGTGCCAGCAGCTTAGCAGGGGACAATCAGCCCCAGCATTTT CASSLAGDNQPQHF
. TRBJ2-7 15 TRBV4-2 . TGTGCCAGCAGCCCCCAGGTGGACAGCTCCTACGAGCAGTACTTC CASSPQVDSSYEQYF
TRBD1 TRBJ1-5 11 TRBV6-5 . TGTCCAGGGGGTACTTCTCAGCCCCAGCATTTT CPGGTSQPQHF
. TRBJ2-2 16 TRBV24-1 many TGTGCCACCAGTGATTTGAGGGCCGCGGACACCGGGGAGCTGTTTTTT CATSDLRAADTGELFF
TRBD2 TRBJ2-1 16 TRBV11-3 many TGTGCCAGCAGCGATCGGACTAGCGGGAGATACAATGAGCAGTTCTTC CASSDRTSGRYNEQFF
. TRBJ1-6 13 TRBV7-9 many TGTGCCAGCGCCATACGCCCGGATTCACCCCTCCACTTT CASAIRPDSPLHF
. TRBJ2-7 12 TRBV25-1 many TGTGCCAGCAGTGGGAACAGGGCTGAGCAGTACTTC CASSGNRAEQYF
. TRBJ1-5 15 TRBV7-8 many TGTGCCAGCAGCTTAGGGGGGGGAAGCAATCAGCCCCAGCATTTT CASSLGGGSNQPQHF
TRBD2 TRBJ2-7 15 TRBV4-2 many TGTGCCAGCAGCCCGGGACTAGCGGACCCCTACGAGCAGTACTTC CASSPGLADPYEQYF
. TRBJ1-2 12 TRBV6-5 . TGTGCCAGCAGTGGGGGGGCCCATGGCTACACCTTC CASSGGAHGYTF
. TRBJ2-1 14 TRBV9 many TGTGCCAGCAGCCGAGATCCAGCCGTCAATGAGCAGTTCTTC CASSRDPAVNEQFF
TRBD1 TRBJ1-2 16 TRBV6-2/TRBV6-3 few TGTGCCAGCAGATCTACTTGGACAGGCTCCCTCTATGGCTACACCTTC CASRSTWTGSLYGYTF
. TRBJ2-3 16 TRBV4-1 few TGCGCCAGCAGCCAAGTGTTAGGTTCGAACACAGATACGCAGTATTTT CASSQVLGSNTDTQYF
. TRBJ2-7 14 TRBV7-6 . TGTGCCAGCAGCAAAGGACTAGGGGGCTACGAGCAGTACTTC CASSKGLGGYEQYF
TRBD2 TRBJ2-1 15 TRBV7-3 many TGTGCCAGCAGCTTCGCGGGAGTATCCTACAATGAGCAGTTCTTC CASSFAGVSYNEQFF
. TRBJ2-7 15 TRBV20-1 . TGCAGTGCTAGTTACGGGACAACCTTCTCCTACGAGCAGTACTTC CSASYGTTFSYEQYF
. TRBJ2-4 16 TRBV4-3 many TGCGCCAGCAGCCAAGATCTGGCAAGGCTCAAAAACATTCAGTACTTC CASSQDLARLKNIQYF
. TRBJ1-5 15 TRBV6-2/TRBV6-3 . TGTGCCAGCAGTTCGAACAAGATTGGCAATCAGCCCCAGCATTTT CASSSNKIGNQPQHF
. TRBJ2-3 11 TRBV7-2 many TGTGCCAGCAGCTTAAGGGATACGCAGTATTTT CASSLRDTQYF
. TRBJ1-1 12 TRBV2 . TGTGCCAGCAGGTTTGGACGATTAGAAGCTTTCTTT CASRFGRLEAFF
TRBD2 TRBJ2-3 17 TRBV4-3 . TGCGCCAGCAGCCAGGACCTAGCGGGAGGGCTCATAGATACGCAGTATTTT CASSQDLAGGLIDTQYF
. TRBJ2-5 13 TRBV10-3 many TGTGCCATCAGTGAACAGAAGTCGACCCCCCAGTACTTC CAISEQKSTPQYF
TRBD2 TRBJ2-1 15 TRBV7-2 many TGTGCCAGCAGCCTTCTAGCGGGAGGCGGAGATGAGCAGTTCTTC CASSLLAGGGDEQFF
. TRBJ1-1 14 TRBV20-1 many TGCAGTGCTAGAGATCCGCGGGGGGGCGTTGAAGCTTTCTTT CSARDPRGGVEAFF
. TRBJ1-1 14 TRBV12-3/TRBV12-4 many TGTGCCAGCAGTTGGAGACAGGATAGAACTGAAGCTTTCTTT CASSWRQDRTEAFF
. TRBJ1-1 13 TRBV11-2 many TGTGCCAGCAGCCTTAAGAGGAACACTGAAGCTTTCTTT CASSLKRNTEAFF
. TRBJ2-5 13 TRBV20-1 many TGCAGTGCTAGGTTCCCGAACCAAGAGACCCAGTACTTC CSARFPNQETQYF
TRBD1 TRBJ2-4 14 TRBV9 . TGTGCCAGCAGCGTAGAGGGACAGTCCAACATTCAGTACTTC CASSVEGQSNIQYF
TRBD2 TRBJ2-5 14 TRBV4-3 . TGCGCCAGCAGCCAAGGACTAGCGGGAGAGACCCAGTACTTC CASSQGLAGETQYF
. TRBJ1-4 16 TRBV7-9 . TGTGCCAGCAGCTTCCTCCGGGACACCTCAAATGAAAAACTGTTTTTT CASSFLRDTSNEKLFF
TRBD1 TRBJ2-1 14 TRBV7-9 . TGTGCCAGCAGCCTAGAGACAGGGGTGCGTGAGCAGTTCTTC CASSLETGVREQFF
. TRBJ1-4 14 TRBV4-3 . TGCGCCAGCAGCCAATCCAGGGTAGGGGAAAAACTGTTTTTT CASSQSRVGEKLFF
. TRBJ1-1 14 TRBV6-2/TRBV6-3 . TGTGCCAGCAGAGTCGGACAGTCGGCCACTGAAGCTTTCTTT CASRVGQSATEAFF
TRBD1 TRBJ1-1 16 TRBV19 many TGTGCCAGTAGTATCCGACAGGGATCGAGAGGAACTGAAGCTTTCTTT CASSIRQGSRGTEAFF
. TRBJ1-1 15 TRBV9 . TGTGCCAGCAGCGCGGGACTGTCTATGAACACTGAAGCTTTCTTT CASSAGLSMNTEAFF
TRBD1 TRBJ2-6 19 TRBV20-1 many TGCAGTGCTAGAGATCCCGGACAGGGGTTCCTCTCTGGGGCCAACGTCCTGACTTTC CSARDPGQGFLSGANVLTF
. TRBJ2-2 13 TRBV14 . TGTGCCAGCAGCATAAGTGGCTCCGGGGAGCTGTTTTTT CASSISGSGELFF
. TRBJ2-3 11 TRBV6-1 few TGTGCCAGCAGTGAGGGTGATACGCAGTATTTT CASSEGDTQYF
TRBD2 TRBJ2-1 17 TRBV5-4 many TGTGCCAGCAGCTTGGCGGCTAGCGGGAGGGTCCACAATGAGCAGTTCTTC CASSLAASGRVHNEQFF
. TRBJ2-3 15 TRBV11-2 few TGTGCCAGCAGCTTAGCCCGGACAGTCCGAGATACGCAGTATTTT CASSLARTVRDTQYF
. TRBJ2-5 17 TRBV5-6 few TGTGCCAGCAGCTTGACGTCGCGGAATAGGGTTGGAGAGACCCAGTACTTC CASSLTSRNRVGETQYF
TRBD2 TRBJ2-1 14 TRBV28 many TGTGCCAGCAGACCGGGGACTAGTGTTCGTGAGCAGTTCTTC CASRPGTSVREQFF
. TRBJ1-1 15 TRBV7-2 many TGTGCCAGCAGCTTAGAAGCCCCTGCAAACACTGAAGCTTTCTTT CASSLEAPANTEAFF
. TRBJ2-7 17 TRBV7-2 . TGTGCCAGCAGCCCTAAATTCTCGGGGGACGGGACCTACGAGCAGTACTTC CASSPKFSGDGTYEQYF
TRBD2 TRBJ2-7 14 TRBV12-5 many TGTGCTAGTGGCAGCCTAGCGGGAGGTAGGGAGCAGTACTTC CASGSLAGGREQYF
. TRBJ2-7 13 TRBV7-9 many TGTGCCAGCAGCTTTTCGGGCCCCCACGAGCAGTACTTC CASSFSGPHEQYF
TRBD2 TRBJ2-5 15 TRBV27 many TGTGCCAGCAGTTTCCTAGCGGGTATCCAAGAGACCCAGTACTTC CASSFLAGIQETQYF